This TCR beta chain was identified during a study of blood T cells in healthy people across ages. Losses at the gene ends were 1 base for V and 7 bases for J; bases not matched to a gene: 11. The CDR3 runs 16 residues. The germline CDR1 and CDR2 sequences are DFQATT and SNEGSKA (reference sequence). Combining a sample-barcoded 5' primer with a J-beta primer mix, a second PCR ran for roughly 6 to 11 cycles. From the 5' RACE reads, TCRdb called clonotypes with MiXCR, one entry per CDR3 protein. The sample holds around 1.5 million distinct CDR3 sequences, around 59% seen once. The gene calls are TRBV20-1 and TRBJ2-7; 12 bases line up with TRBD2. The sequencing input was blood. This clonotype originated in a man aged 18 to 30 in good health. CDR3 sequence: CSARGLAGATYNEQYF. The CDR3 DNA sequence: TGCAGTGCTAGAGGACTAGCGGGGGCCACCTACAATGAGCAGTACTTC.